These T cell receptor beta chains were read from a single sample in a study of OX40 agonist ivuxolimab in advanced cancers. Generated by immunoSEQ multiplex PCR, the TCRdb table keeps only in-frame clones and is missing some. The sample lists more than 85,000 clones, about 90% seen once, with around 1.5% in the top ten. This specimen consisted of CD4+ or CD8+ T cells sorted from blood, obtained in a trial of the OX40 agonist ivuxolimab. Source of these receptors: an adult with an advanced solid tumor such as melanoma, head and neck, liver or kidney cancer. Both conserved end residues are part of each CDR3. Fields, in order: CDR3 length, D gene, J gene, V gene, clone size, CDR3 protein, CDR3 DNA. A D gene is named only where the DNA matches it firmly. Only part of the rows carry a size: once, few, many, or a class if the clone is expanded.

CDR3 length: 17
D gene: NA
J gene: TRBJ2-1
V gene: TRBV18
clone size: once
CDR3 protein: CASSPPRSDSSYNEQFF
CDR3 DNA: TGTGCCAGCTCACCACCACGGAGCGACAGCTCCTACAATGAGCAGTTCTTC

CDR3 length: 16
D gene: TRBD2
J gene: TRBJ2-1
V gene: TRBV6-6
clone size: NA
CDR3 protein: CASTTRSAGARSEQFF
CDR3 DNA: TGTGCCAGCACCACACGTTCAGCGGGAGCCAGGAGTGAGCAGTTCTTC

CDR3 length: 16
D gene: TRBD1
J gene: TRBJ1-5
V gene: TRBV2
clone size: NA
CDR3 protein: CASSANRGGGNQPQHF
CDR3 DNA: TGTGCCAGCAGTGCCAACAGGGGTGGCGGCAATCAGCCCCAGCATTTT

CDR3 length: 13
D gene: NA
J gene: TRBJ2-6
V gene: TRBV7-3
clone size: NA
CDR3 protein: CASSPRGANVLTF
CDR3 DNA: TGCGCCAGCAGCCCCAGGGGGGCCAACGTCCTGACTTTC

CDR3 length: 14
D gene: NA
J gene: TRBJ1-1
V gene: TRBV18
clone size: NA
CDR3 protein: CASSPHRGWTEAFF
CDR3 DNA: TGTGCCAGCTCACCACACCGGGGATGGACTGAAGCTTTCTTT

CDR3 length: 16
D gene: TRBD2
J gene: TRBJ2-2
V gene: TRBV5-5
clone size: NA
CDR3 protein: CASSLFASGSTGELFF
CDR3 DNA: TGTGCCAGCAGCTTGTTTGCTAGCGGGTCGACCGGGGAGCTGTTTTTT

CDR3 length: 14
D gene: NA
J gene: TRBJ2-5
V gene: TRBV5-1
clone size: NA
CDR3 protein: CASSVRSYQETQYF
CDR3 DNA: TGCGCCAGCAGCGTTCGGTCTTACCAAGAGACCCAGTACTTC

CDR3 length: 15
D gene: NA
J gene: TRBJ2-5
V gene: TRBV6-5
clone size: NA
CDR3 protein: CASSYLAAGQETQYF
CDR3 DNA: TGTGCCAGCAGTTACCTTGCGGCGGGCCAAGAGACCCAGTACTTC

CDR3 length: 15
D gene: TRBD1
J gene: TRBJ1-4
V gene: TRBV5-1
clone size: NA
CDR3 protein: CASSGMGQPNEKLFF
CDR3 DNA: TGCGCCAGCAGCGGAATGGGACAGCCTAATGAAAAACTGTTTTTT

CDR3 length: 13
D gene: NA
J gene: TRBJ1-1
V gene: TRBV5-6
clone size: NA
CDR3 protein: CASSLRPNTEAFF
CDR3 DNA: TGTGCCAGCAGCTTGCGACCGAACACTGAAGCTTTCTTT